The clone carrying this T cell receptor beta chain came up many times. This sample stems from a study of human T cells and chemical hapten exposure. For the study at large: Patch testing was performed with 0.01% DPC on the upper back, with reading at 6 days.

Germline V gene sequence: CDR1 DFQATT, CDR2 SNEGSKA (reference sequence). V shed 6 bases, J shed 4 bases, and the junction held 8 bases outside the gene matches. The CDR3 loop spans 15 amino acids. Time point noted: patch test 1, 2 weeks after DPC sensitization. Indicated treatment: therapeutic diphenylcyclopropenone sensitization with weekly scalp DPC. TCRdb passed the RACE reads through MiXCR, listing each CDR3 protein once. This table holds about 360,000 distinct CDR3 sequences, about 7% found once. This sequence joins TRBV20-1 and TRBJ2-3, with 12 bases fitting TRBD2. This specimen was whole blood, taken in connection with sensitization to the hapten diphenylcyclopropenone (DPC). The TCR sequence derives from a young woman with alopecia areata. Some clones in this sample may be carry-over from other donors' samples. The CDR3 is CSALRLAGESDTQYF. The DNA for the CDR3 is TGCAGTGCCCTCCGACTAGCGGGGGAGTCAGATACGCAGTATTTT.